This is a list of T cell receptor beta chains from one sample in a study of cytomegalovirus exposure and HLA in healthy donors. Sequenced by immunoSEQ multiplex PCR; TCRdb stores in-frame clones only, minus some. The sample holds 65,000 to 100,000 clones, 93% seen once. The sequenced material came from PBMCs. The receptor source for this set is a woman younger than 45 in good health and CMV-seronegative. Both conserved end residues are part of each CDR3. D genes are given only for firm matches. For some rows the clone size is stated as once, few or many, or as a class when expanded; others skip it.

j_call v_call clone_size d_call cdr3_aa cdr3_nt
TRBJ1-3 TRBV6-5 NA NA CASSYSYPTLGNTIYF TGTGCCAGCAGTTACTCGTATCCGACTCTCGGAAACACCATATATTTT
TRBJ1-4 TRBV4-1 once NA CASSQGEVREKLFF TGCGCCAGCAGCCAAGGGGAGGTTAGAGAAAAACTGTTTTTT
TRBJ2-5 TRBV18 once TRBD1 CASSSGQEETQYF TGTGCCAGCTCGTCCGGACAGGAAGAGACCCAGTACTTC
TRBJ1-2 TRBV18 NA NA CASSPRGQLRYGYTF TGTGCCAGCTCACCCCGCGGACAGCTGAGATATGGCTACACCTTC
TRBJ2-3 TRBV9 NA TRBD2 CASSYGGAETDTQYF TGTGCCAGCAGCTACGGGGGGGCCGAGACGGATACGCAGTATTTT
TRBJ2-1 TRBV7-7 once NA CASSLEVPGHDSYNEQFF TGTGCTAGCAGCTTAGAAGTACCGGGACACGACTCCTACAATGAGCAGTTCTTC
TRBJ2-2 TRBV4-3 NA TRBD1 CASSRGDRGTGELFF TGCGCCAGCAGCCGGGGAGACAGGGGTACCGGGGAGCTGTTTTTT
TRBJ2-7 TRBV11-3 NA NA CASSLALRAWAAGSGEQYF TGTGCCAGCAGCTTAGCTCTTAGGGCCTGGGCGGCAGGGTCCGGCGAGCAGTACTTC
TRBJ1-1 TRBV7-2 NA TRBD1 CASSFSPGQGKEAFF TGTGCCAGCAGCTTCAGCCCGGGACAGGGTAAAGAAGCTTTCTTT
TRBJ1-5 TRBV6-5 NA NA CATRGPQGGNQPQHF TGTGCCACCAGAGGACCACAGGGAGGCAATCAGCCCCAGCATTTT
TRBJ2-5 TRBV19 NA TRBD2 CASSIGGSAETQYF TGTGCCAGTAGTATCGGCGGGAGCGCAGAGACCCAGTACTTC
TRBJ2-6 TRBV19 NA NA CASSIDGRRYGQRVSGANVLTF TGTGCCAGTAGTATAGATGGGCGGAGGTACGGACAGAGAGTCTCTGGGGCCAACGTCCTGACTTTC
TRBJ1-5 TRBV25-1 NA NA CASQDSNQPQHF TGTGCCAGCCAGGATAGCAATCAGCCCCAGCATTTT
TRBJ2-3 TRBV7-2 NA NA CASSVGLGADTQYF TGTGCCAGCAGCGTCGGACTTGGTGCGGATACGCAGTATTTT
TRBJ2-7 TRBV6-5 NA TRBD2 CASSRKSGGAYEQYF TGTGCCAGCAGCCGTAAAAGCGGGGGGGCCTACGAGCAGTACTTC
TRBJ1-2 TRBV2 NA NA CASRDPAQGYYGYTF TGTGCCAGCAGGGATCCGGCGCAGGGGTATTATGGCTACACCTTC
TRBJ1-1 TRBV21-1 NA NA CAAGGTEAFF TGTGCTGCAGGGGGCACTGAAGCTTTCTTT
TRBJ2-2 TRBV5-4 NA NA CASSFGDTGELFF TGTGCCAGCAGCTTCGGGGACACCGGGGAGCTGTTTTTT
TRBJ1-2 TRBV5-1 NA TRBD1 CASSWDSRNYGYTF TGCGCCAGCAGCTGGGACAGCAGGAACTATGGCTACACCTTC
TRBJ2-5 TRBV10-3 NA NA CASATSETQYF TGTGCCAGCGCCACCTCGGAGACCCAGTACTTC
TRBJ2-5 TRBV7-9 once NA CASSPPSQGETQYF TGTGCCAGCAGCCCGCCCTCTCAGGGGGAGACCCAGTACTTC
TRBJ2-1 TRBV7-9 NA NA CASSLGQGINEQFF TGTGCCAGCAGCTTAGGGCAGGGTATAAATGAGCAGTTCTTC
TRBJ2-1 TRBV5-1 NA TRBD2 CASSLHLGKSGSISYNEQFF TGCGCCAGCAGCTTGCACCTGGGAAAAAGCGGGAGTATCTCCTACAATGAGCAGTTCTTC
TRBJ1-2 TRBV4-1 NA NA CASSQGETGLYGYTF TGCGCCAGCAGCCAAGGGGAAACAGGGCTGTATGGCTACACCTTC
TRBJ1-2 TRBV7-9 NA TRBD1 CASSPYGQGNYGYTF TGTGCCAGCAGCCCGTACGGACAGGGCAACTATGGCTACACCTTC
TRBJ1-3 TRBV6-1 NA NA CASIKQIHSGNTIYF TGTGCCAGCATTAAACAGATCCACTCTGGAAACACCATATATTTT
TRBJ2-7 TRBV5-4 NA TRBD1 CASSVGTGYIEQYF TGTGCCAGCAGTGTAGGGACAGGGTATATCGAGCAGTACTTC
TRBJ2-1 TRBV7-8 NA NA CASSSPTDSLNEQFF TGTGCCAGCAGCTCCCCGACAGATTCCTTAAATGAGCAGTTCTTC
TRBJ1-5 TRBV7-8 NA TRBD1 CASTPEGANQPQHF TGTGCCAGCACCCCAGAGGGGGCTAATCAGCCCCAGCATTTT
TRBJ1-1 TRBV27 NA NA CASSLQQAYTEAFF TGTGCCAGCAGTTTACAACAGGCCTACACTGAAGCTTTCTTT
TRBJ1-1 TRBV7-9 few NA CASSQIGRVNTEAFF TGTGCCAGCAGCCAAATAGGGCGGGTGAACACTGAAGCTTTCTTT
TRBJ1-1 TRBV6-1 NA NA CASRVGHTNTEAFF TGTGCCAGCAGAGTCGGACACACGAACACTGAAGCTTTCTTT
TRBJ1-2 TRBV19 NA TRBD1 CASSRDGQGNYGYTF TGTGCCAGTAGTAGGGACGGACAGGGGAACTATGGCTACACCTTC
TRBJ1-2 TRBV5-1 NA NA CASSLAPGRTNYGYTF TGCGCCAGCAGCTTGGCACCAGGGCGGACTAACTATGGCTACACCTTC
TRBJ2-1 TRBV5-6 NA TRBD2 CASSPGGAFNEQFF TGTGCCAGCAGCCCCGGGGGGGCTTTCAATGAGCAGTTCTTC
TRBJ2-2 TRBV19 NA TRBD1 CASRPGQKGGGELFF TGTGCCAGTAGACCGGGACAGAAGGGTGGCGGGGAGCTGTTTTTT
TRBJ1-1 TRBV12-5 NA TRBD1 CASGRDRGPEAFF TGTGCTAGTGGTAGGGACAGGGGCCCTGAAGCTTTCTTT
TRBJ1-1 TRBV7-9 NA NA CASSQGAGKAFF TGTGCCAGCAGCCAAGGGGCGGGGAAAGCTTTCTTT
TRBJ1-1 TRBV5-1 NA NA CASSLDRRGTEAFF TGCGCCAGCAGCTTGGACCGCCGAGGCACTGAAGCTTTCTTT
TRBJ2-2 TRBV18 NA NA CASSPYSYTGELFF TGTGCCAGCTCACCGTACAGCTACACCGGGGAGCTGTTTTTT
TRBJ1-1 TRBV5-5 NA TRBD1 CASSSTGRRNTEAFF TGTGCCAGCAGCTCGACAGGGAGGAGGAACACTGAAGCTTTCTTT
TRBJ2-7 TRBV19 NA NA CASSPRGAVGYEQYF TGTGCCAGTAGTCCCCGGGGTGCCGTTGGGTACGAGCAGTACTTC